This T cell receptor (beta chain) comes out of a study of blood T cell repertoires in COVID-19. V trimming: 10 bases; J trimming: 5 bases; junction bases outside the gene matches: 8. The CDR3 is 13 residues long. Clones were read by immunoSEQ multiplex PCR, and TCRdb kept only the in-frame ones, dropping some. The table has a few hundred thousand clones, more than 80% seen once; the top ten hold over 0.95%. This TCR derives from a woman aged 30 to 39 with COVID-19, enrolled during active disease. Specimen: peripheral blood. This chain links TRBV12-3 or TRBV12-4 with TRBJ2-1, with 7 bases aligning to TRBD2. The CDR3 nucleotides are TGTGCCATCCCAGCGGGAAGCAACAATGAGCAGTTCTTC. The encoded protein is CAIPAGSNNEQFF.